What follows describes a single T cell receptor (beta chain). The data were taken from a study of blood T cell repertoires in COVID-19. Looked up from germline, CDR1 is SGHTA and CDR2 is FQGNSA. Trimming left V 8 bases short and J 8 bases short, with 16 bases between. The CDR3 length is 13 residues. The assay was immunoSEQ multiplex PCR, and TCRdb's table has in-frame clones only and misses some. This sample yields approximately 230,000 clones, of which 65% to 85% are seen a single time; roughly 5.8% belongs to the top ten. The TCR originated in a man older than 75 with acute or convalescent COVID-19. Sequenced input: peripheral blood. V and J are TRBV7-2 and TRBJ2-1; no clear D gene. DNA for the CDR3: TGTGCCAGCCGGAGTCGAGCGACGGATGAGCAGTTCTTC. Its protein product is CASRSRATDEQFF. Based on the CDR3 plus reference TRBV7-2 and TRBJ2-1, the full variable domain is GAGVSQSPSNKVTEKGKDVELRCDPISGHTALYWYRQSLGQGLEFLIYFQGNSAPDKSGLPSDRFSAERTGGSVSTLTIQRTQQEDSAVYLCASRSRATDEQFFGPGTRLTVL.